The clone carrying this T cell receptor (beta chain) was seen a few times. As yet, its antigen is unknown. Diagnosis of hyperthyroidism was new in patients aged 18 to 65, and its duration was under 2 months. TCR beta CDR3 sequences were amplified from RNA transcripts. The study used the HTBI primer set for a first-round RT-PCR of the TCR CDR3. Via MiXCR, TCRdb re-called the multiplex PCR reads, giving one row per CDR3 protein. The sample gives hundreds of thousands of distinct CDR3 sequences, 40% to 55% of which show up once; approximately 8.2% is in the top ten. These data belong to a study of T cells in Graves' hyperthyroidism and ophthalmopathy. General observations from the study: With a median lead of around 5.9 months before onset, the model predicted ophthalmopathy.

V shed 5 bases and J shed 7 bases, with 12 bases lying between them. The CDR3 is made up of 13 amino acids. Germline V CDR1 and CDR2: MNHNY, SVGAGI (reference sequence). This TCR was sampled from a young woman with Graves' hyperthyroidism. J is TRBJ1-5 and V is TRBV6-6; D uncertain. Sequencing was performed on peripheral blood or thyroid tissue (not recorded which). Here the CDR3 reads CASSPSRAQPQHF. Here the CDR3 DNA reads TGTGCCAGCAGTCCATCCCGAGCCCAGCCCCAGCATTTT.